This passage covers 17 T cell receptor beta chains from one sample sequenced in a study of response to subunit inactivated influenza vaccine. Each CDR3 protein gets one entry after TCRdb re-called the RT-PCR reads with MiXCR. The sample lists approximately 160,000 distinct CDR3 sequences; approximately 12% were seen once. The input for sequencing was CD8+ T cells sorted from PBMCs, taken 23 to 25 months after vaccination. The origin of the receptors is a man in his fifties or sixties who received an inactivated influenza vaccine.

The V call is TRBV28, the J call TRBJ2-7; D perhaps matches TRBD1 (6 bases). CDR3 length: 18 amino acids. Germline V gene sequence: CDR1 MDHEN, CDR2 SYDVKM. Trimming stripped 2 bases from V and 1 base from J, with 21 bases between. CDR3: CASSLPPPGHGHSYEQYF. As DNA, the CDR3 is TGTGCCAGCAGTTTACCTCCCCCGGGACACGGGCATTCCTACGAGCAGTACTTC.

This clonotype has only a few counts. V and J are TRBV12-3 or TRBV12-4 and TRBJ1-2, with a weak D call TRBD1 (6 bases). The CDR3 runs 17 residues. V was cut by 3 bases and J by 3 bases, with 20 bases left in between. CDR3 sequence: CASSFFLRSPGDYGYTF. The CDR3 region has the DNA TGTGCCAGCAGTTTTTTTCTCAGGAGTCCAGGGGACTATGGCTACACCTTC.

The table lists this clonotype with a few counts. The chain links TRBV21-1 to TRBJ1-3; the listed D gene, TRBD1, was not tested against the DNA. TRBV21-1 is termed a pseudogene. This CDR3 comprises 18 residues. CDR3 DNA sequence: TGTGCCAGCAGCAAAGCCCCACTGGACAGGGAAGGTGGAAACACCATATATTTT. Its protein is CASSKAPLDREGGNTIYF.

This clonotype was counted between two and nine times. The chain joins TRBV7-9 to TRBJ2-3; 12 bases are shared with TRBD2. V was pared by 4 bases and J by 4 bases, with 6 bases of the junction left unmatched. Germline loops: CDR1 SEHNR, CDR2 FQNEAQ (reference sequence). The CDR3 runs 16 residues. Here the CDR3 DNA reads TGTGCCAGCAGCTCCCGGACTAGCGGGATAGCAGATACGCAGTATTTT. It encodes CASSSRTSGIADTQYF.

The V and J genes are TRBV4-3 and TRBJ2-7; D is perhaps TRBD1 (5 bases). The CDR3 loop spans 14 amino acids. Trimming removed 3 bases from V and 2 bases from J, with 11 bases in between. Germline CDR1 and CDR2: LGHNA and YSLEER. The chain's CDR3 is CASSHNLDTYEQYF. The DNA for the CDR3 is TGCGCCAGCAGCCATAACCTGGACACCTACGAGCAGTACTTC.

The chain couples TRBV11-1 to TRBJ2-7; D perhaps matches TRBD1 (6 bases). Trimming stripped 1 base from V and 2 bases from J, with 12 bases between. The germline V gene has CDR1 SGHAT and CDR2 FQDESV (reference sequence). The CDR3 runs 15 residues. This CDR3 reads CASSLEAGETYEQYF. The CDR3 DNA is TGTGCCAGCAGCTTAGAGGCAGGGGAGACCTACGAGCAGTACTTC. Full variable domain (rest looked up from reference TRBV11-1 and TRBJ2-7): EAEVAQSPRYKITEKSQAVAFWCDPISGHATLYWYRQILGQGPELLVQFQDESVVDDSQLPKDRFSAERLKGVDSTLKIQPAELGDSAMYLCASSLEAGETYEQYFGPGTRLTVT.

This clonotype was counted only a few times. The chain uses TRBV10-3 and TRBJ2-7, with 10 positions matching TRBD1. The CDR3 length is 17 residues. V trimming: 2 bases; J trimming: 3 bases; junction bases outside the gene matches: 10. The V gene's germline CDR1 is ENHRY and CDR2 SYGVKD. CDR3 bases: TGTGCCATCAGTGAGATTTTTCAGTGGGACAGGGGCTACGAGCAGTACTTC. This encodes CAISEIFQWDRGYEQYF.

This clonotype appeared many times. The chain combines TRBV3-1 with TRBJ2-3, with a weak D call TRBD2 (6 bases). Germline values: CDR1 LGHDT, CDR2 YNNKEL (reference sequence). Trimming left V 0 bases short and J 3 bases short, with 13 bases between. This CDR3 spans 16 amino acids. The CDR3 sequence: CASSQDLGGITDTQYF. DNA for the CDR3: TGTGCCAGCAGCCAAGATTTGGGGGGAATTACAGATACGCAGTATTTT.

A few counts support this clonotype. This sequence joins TRBV11-1 and TRBJ2-1, with 10 bases matching TRBD1. This CDR3 is 18 amino acids long. With V trimmed by 5 bases and J by 0 bases, 10 bases remained unmatched. CDR1 SGHAT and CDR2 FQDESV come from the germline V gene (reference sequence). CDR3 loop: CASSMTGGQPSSYNEQFF. Here the CDR3 DNA reads TGTGCCAGCAGCATGACAGGGGGCCAACCCAGCTCCTACAATGAGCAGTTCTTC.

This clonotype was counted ten times or more. The J gene is TRBJ2-1, the V gene TRBV4-3; 9 positions agree with TRBD2. The V segment lost 0 bases and the J segment 12 bases; nucleotides outside the gene matches: 9. From germline, CDR1 is LGHNA and CDR2 YSLEER. The CDR3 is 15 amino acids. In nucleotides, the CDR3 is TGCGCCAGCAGCCAAGATATAGCGGGAGCGGTTGTGCAGTTCTTC. Its translation: CASSQDIAGAVVQFF.

Ten or more counts support this clonotype. V and J are TRBV5-1 and TRBJ2-1; D is perhaps TRBD1 (6 bases). The CDR3 is 12 residues long. Germline CDR1 is SGHRS and CDR2 is YFSETQ. The V end lost 6 bases, the J end lost 8 bases, and 12 bases lay between the germline ends. CDR3 loop: CASTLQGYEQFF. The CDR3 nucleotides read TGCGCCAGCACGTTACAGGGTTATGAGCAGTTCTTC.

The chain combines TRBV14 with TRBJ2-3; D is ambiguous. The CDR3 runs 13 residues. V was shortened by 1 base and J by 7 bases, with 9 bases between the two germline ends. CDR1 and CDR2 from the germline V gene are SGHDN and FVKESK. For the CDR3, the DNA is TGTGCCAGCAGCCAAGTTGACGGTAATACGCAGTATTTT. Its translation is CASSQVDGNTQYF.

This clonotype was picked up a small number of times. The chain combines TRBV28 with TRBJ2-7; maybe TRBD2 (5 bases). CDR3 length: 13 residues. The germline V gene has CDR1 MDHEN and CDR2 SYDVKM. In nucleotides, the CDR3 is TGTGTCGCGGGCCACTTTGACTCCTACGAGCAGTACTTC. Amino acid sequence: CVAGHFDSYEQYF.

This clonotype was picked up a small number of times. The J gene is TRBJ1-2, the V gene TRBV4-2; 9 nucleotides line up with TRBD1. This CDR3 is 14 amino acids long. With V trimmed by 1 base and J by 7 bases, 4 bases remained unmatched. The germline V gene encodes CDR1 LGHNA and CDR2 YNFKEQ. Here the CDR3 reads CASSQVQGAPGYTF. CDR3 nucleotides: TGTGCCAGCAGCCAAGTACAGGGGGCTCCTGGCTACACCTTC.

V is TRBV12-3 or TRBV12-4 and J is TRBJ1-2, with D possibly being TRBD1 (5 bases). CDR3 length: 13 amino acids. V lost 3 bases and J lost 5, with 10 bases in between. The CDR3 coding sequence is TGTGCCAGCAGTTTCACGACAGCATATGGCTACACCTTC. This sequence encodes CASSFTTAYGYTF.

The chain has TRBV20-1 and TRBJ2-2; 8 nucleotides agree with TRBD2. Germline V gene data show CDR1 as DFQATT and CDR2 as SNEGSKA (reference sequence). V shed 1 base, J shed 6 bases, and the junction held 10 bases outside the gene matches. The CDR3 length is 16 residues. The DNA for the CDR3 is TGCAGTGCTAGAGTTCGGGAGGGCCGTACCGCCGGGGAGCTGTTTTTT. Translating gives CSARVREGRTAGELFF.

This clonotype was found many times. The chain carries TRBV2 and TRBJ1-5; tentatively, D is TRBD1 (5 bases). From germline, CDR1 is SNHLY and CDR2 FYNNEI. The V end was cut by 4 bases, the J end by 4 bases, with 14 bases between. The CDR3 has 15 residues. The CDR3 nucleotides read TGTGCCAGCAGTGCCTGGGGGGGAACTAATCAGCCCCAGCATTTT. Translating gives CASSAWGGTNQPQHF.